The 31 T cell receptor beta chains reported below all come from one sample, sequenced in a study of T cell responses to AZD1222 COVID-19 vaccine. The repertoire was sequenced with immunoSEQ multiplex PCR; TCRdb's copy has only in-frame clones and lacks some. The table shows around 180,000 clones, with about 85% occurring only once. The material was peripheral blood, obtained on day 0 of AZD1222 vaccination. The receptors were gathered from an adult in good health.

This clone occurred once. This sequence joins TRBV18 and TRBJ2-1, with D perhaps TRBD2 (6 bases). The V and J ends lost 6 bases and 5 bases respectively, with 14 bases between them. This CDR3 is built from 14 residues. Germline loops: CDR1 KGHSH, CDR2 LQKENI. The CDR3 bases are TGTGCCAGCTCTCCCTTGACTAGAAACAATGAGCAGTTCTTC. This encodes CASSPLTRNNEQFF.

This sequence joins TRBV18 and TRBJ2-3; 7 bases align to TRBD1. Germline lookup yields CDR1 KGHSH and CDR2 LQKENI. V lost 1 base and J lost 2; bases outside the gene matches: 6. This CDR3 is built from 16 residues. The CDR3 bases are TGTGCCAGCTCACCACGTTTGGGACAGCACACAGATACGCAGTATTTT. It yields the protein CASSPRLGQHTDTQYF.

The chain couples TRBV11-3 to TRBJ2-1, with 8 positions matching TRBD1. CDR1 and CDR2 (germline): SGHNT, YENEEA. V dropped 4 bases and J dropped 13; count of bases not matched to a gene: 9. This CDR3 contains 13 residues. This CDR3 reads CASSSTDRVRQFF. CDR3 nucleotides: TGTGCCAGCAGCTCAACGGACAGGGTCCGACAGTTCTTC.

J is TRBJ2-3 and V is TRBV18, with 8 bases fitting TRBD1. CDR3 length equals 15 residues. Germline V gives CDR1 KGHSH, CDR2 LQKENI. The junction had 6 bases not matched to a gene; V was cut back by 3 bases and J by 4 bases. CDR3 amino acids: CASSPRTGIADTQYF. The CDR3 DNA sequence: TGTGCCAGCTCACCCCGGACAGGGATCGCAGATACGCAGTATTTT.

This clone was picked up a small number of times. The CDR3 spells CASSFGTFTEAFF. For the CDR3, the DNA is TGTGCCAGCAGTTTTGGTACGTTCACTGAAGCTTTCTTT. This chain joins TRBV12-3 or TRBV12-4 and TRBJ1-1; D remains ambiguous. V lost 3 bases and J 4 bases, leaving 9 bases between the germline ends. This CDR3 is 13 amino acids long.

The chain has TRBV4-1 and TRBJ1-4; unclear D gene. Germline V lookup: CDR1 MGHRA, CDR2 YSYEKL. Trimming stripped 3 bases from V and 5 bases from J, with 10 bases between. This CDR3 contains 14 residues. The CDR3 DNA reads TGCGCCAGCAGCCACGGCACGGGAAATGAAAAACTGTTTTTT. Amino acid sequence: CASSHGTGNEKLFF.

CDR3: CASSSGRIYEQYF. CDR3 DNA sequence: TGTGCCAGCAGTTCCGGGAGGATCTACGAGCAGTACTTC. The rearrangement joins TRBV6-5 to TRBJ2-7, with 7 bases identical to TRBD2. CDR1 and CDR2 (germline): MNHEY, SVGAGI. The CDR3 spans 13 residues. The ends lost 4 bases at V and 3 bases at J; junction bases unmatched: 3.

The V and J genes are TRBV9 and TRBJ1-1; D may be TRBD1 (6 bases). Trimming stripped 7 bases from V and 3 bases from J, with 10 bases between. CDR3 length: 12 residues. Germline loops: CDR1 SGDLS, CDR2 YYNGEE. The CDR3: CASGGGDTEAFF. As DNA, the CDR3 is TGTGCCAGCGGGGGCGGGGACACTGAAGCTTTCTTT.

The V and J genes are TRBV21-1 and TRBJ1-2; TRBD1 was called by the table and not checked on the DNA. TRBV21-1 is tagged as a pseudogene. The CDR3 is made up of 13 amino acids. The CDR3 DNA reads TGTGCCAGCAGCAGAGGGGGCCTCTATGGCTACACCTTC. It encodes CASSRGGLYGYTF.

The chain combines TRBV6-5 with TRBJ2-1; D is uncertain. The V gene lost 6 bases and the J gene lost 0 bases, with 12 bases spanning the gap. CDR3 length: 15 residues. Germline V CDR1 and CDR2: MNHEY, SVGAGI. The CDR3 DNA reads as TGTGCCAGCAGGGGCAGCCCAGGCTCCTACAATGAGCAGTTCTTC. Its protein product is CASRGSPGSYNEQFF.

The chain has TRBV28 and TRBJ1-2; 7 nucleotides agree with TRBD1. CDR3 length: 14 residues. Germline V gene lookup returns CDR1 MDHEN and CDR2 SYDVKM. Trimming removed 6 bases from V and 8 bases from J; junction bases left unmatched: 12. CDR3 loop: CASRDPIDREGYTF. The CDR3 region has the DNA TGTGCCAGCAGGGACCCAATTGACAGGGAGGGCTACACCTTC.

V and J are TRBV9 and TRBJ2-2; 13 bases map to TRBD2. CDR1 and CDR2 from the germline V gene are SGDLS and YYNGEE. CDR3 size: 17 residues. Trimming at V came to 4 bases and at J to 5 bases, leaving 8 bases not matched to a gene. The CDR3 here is CASSRTSGSGSTGELFF. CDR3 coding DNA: TGTGCCAGCAGCCGGACTAGCGGGAGCGGGAGTACCGGGGAGCTGTTTTTT.

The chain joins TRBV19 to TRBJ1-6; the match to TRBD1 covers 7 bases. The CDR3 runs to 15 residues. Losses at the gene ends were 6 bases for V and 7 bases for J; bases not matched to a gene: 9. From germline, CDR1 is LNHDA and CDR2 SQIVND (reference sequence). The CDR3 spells CASSNRDRTNSPLHF. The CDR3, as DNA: TGTGCCAGTAGCAACCGGGACAGAACCAATTCACCCCTCCACTTT.

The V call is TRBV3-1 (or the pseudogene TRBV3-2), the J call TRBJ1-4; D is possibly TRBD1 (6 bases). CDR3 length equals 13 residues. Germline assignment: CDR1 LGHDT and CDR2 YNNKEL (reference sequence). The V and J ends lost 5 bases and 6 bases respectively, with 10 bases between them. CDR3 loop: CASSVYRDEKLFF. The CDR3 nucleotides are TGTGCCAGCAGCGTATACAGGGATGAAAAACTGTTTTTT.

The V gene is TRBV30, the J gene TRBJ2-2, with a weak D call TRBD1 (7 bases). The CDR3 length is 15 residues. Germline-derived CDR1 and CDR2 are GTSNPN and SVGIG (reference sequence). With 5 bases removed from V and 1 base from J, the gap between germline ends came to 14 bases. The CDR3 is CAWAGQPKNTGELFF. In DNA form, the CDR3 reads TGTGCCTGGGCGGGACAGCCGAAGAACACCGGGGAGCTGTTTTTT.

The CDR3 DNA sequence: TGTGCCAGTAGTATTGGACAGGGTTTTACCTACGAGCAGTACTTC. Translating it yields CASSIGQGFTYEQYF. The rearrangement links TRBV19 to TRBJ2-7, with TRBD1 matching over 8 bases. The CDR3 is 15 residues long. CDR1 LNHDA and CDR2 SQIVND come from the germline V gene (reference sequence). V dropped 3 bases and J dropped 2; count of bases not matched to a gene: 6.

Here the CDR3 DNA reads TGTGCCAGTAGTCCACGGGGCTTCTCTGGAAACACCATATATTTT. Translation gives CASSPRGFSGNTIYF. This chain links TRBV19 with TRBJ1-3, with D possibly being TRBD1 (5 bases). The germline V gene has CDR1 LNHDA and CDR2 SQIVND (reference sequence). The CDR3 totals 15 residues. Trimming took 5 bases from V and 0 from J, leaving 11 bases between them. Full variable domain (missing parts from reference TRBV19 and TRBJ1-3): DGGITQSPKYLFRKEGQNVTLSCEQNLNHDAMYWYRQDPGQGLRLIYYSQIVNDFQKGDIAEGYSVSREKKESFPLTVTSAQKNPTAFYLCASSPRGFSGNTIYFGEGSWLTVV.

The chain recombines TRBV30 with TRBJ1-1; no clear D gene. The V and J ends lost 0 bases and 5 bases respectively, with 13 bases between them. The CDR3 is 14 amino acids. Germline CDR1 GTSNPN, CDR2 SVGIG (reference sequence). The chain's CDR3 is CAWSVGRQITEAFF. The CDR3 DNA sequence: TGTGCCTGGAGTGTAGGCAGGCAAATAACTGAAGCTTTCTTT.

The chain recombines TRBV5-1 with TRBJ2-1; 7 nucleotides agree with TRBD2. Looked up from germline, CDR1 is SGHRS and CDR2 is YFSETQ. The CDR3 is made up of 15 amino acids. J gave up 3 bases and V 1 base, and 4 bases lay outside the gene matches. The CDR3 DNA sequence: TGCGCCAGCAGCTTGACCACTAGCGACTACAATGAGCAGTTCTTC. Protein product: CASSLTTSDYNEQFF.

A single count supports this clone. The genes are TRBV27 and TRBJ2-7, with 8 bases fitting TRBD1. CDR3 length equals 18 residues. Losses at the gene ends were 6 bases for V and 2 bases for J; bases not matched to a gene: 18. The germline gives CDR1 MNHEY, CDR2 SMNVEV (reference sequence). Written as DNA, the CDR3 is TGTGCCAGCAGGATGCACCTAAAGGACAGGGAAGGGACCTACGAGCAGTACTTC. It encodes CASRMHLKDREGTYEQYF.

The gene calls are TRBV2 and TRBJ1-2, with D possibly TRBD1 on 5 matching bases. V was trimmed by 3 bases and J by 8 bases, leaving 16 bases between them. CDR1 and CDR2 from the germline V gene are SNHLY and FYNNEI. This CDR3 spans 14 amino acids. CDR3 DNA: TGTGCCAGCAGTGATGTTCAAAGGGGAGAAGGCTACACCTTC. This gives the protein CASSDVQRGEGYTF.

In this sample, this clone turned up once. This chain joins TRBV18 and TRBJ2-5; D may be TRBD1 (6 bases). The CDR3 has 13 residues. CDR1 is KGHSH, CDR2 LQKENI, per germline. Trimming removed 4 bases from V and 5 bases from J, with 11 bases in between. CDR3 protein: CASSRDKEETQYF. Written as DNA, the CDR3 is TGTGCCAGCTCACGGGACAAAGAGGAGACCCAGTACTTC.

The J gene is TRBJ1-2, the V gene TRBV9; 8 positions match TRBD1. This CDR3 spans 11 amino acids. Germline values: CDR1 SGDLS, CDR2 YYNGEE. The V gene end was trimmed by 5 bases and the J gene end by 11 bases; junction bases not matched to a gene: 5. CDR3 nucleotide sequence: TGTGCCAGCAGGGATACAGGGGGTTACACCTTC. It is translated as CASRDTGGYTF.

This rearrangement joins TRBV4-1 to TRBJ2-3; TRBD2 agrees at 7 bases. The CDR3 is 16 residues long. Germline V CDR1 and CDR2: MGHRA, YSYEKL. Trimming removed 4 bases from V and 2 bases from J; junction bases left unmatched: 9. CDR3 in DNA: TGCGCCAGCAGCCTACAAGCGGGGAGGTACACAGATACGCAGTATTTT. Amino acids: CASSLQAGRYTDTQYF.

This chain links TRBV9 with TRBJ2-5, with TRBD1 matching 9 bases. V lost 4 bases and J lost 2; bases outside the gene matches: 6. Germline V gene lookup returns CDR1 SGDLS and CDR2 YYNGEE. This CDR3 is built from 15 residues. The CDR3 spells CASSRTGGGQETQYF. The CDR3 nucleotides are TGTGCCAGCAGCCGTACAGGGGGCGGGCAAGAGACCCAGTACTTC.

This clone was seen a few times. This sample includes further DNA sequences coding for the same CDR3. The CDR3 DNA reads as TGCGCCAGCAGCTTGACAGGGGGAAACTATGGCTACACCTTC. Encoded protein: CASSLTGGNYGYTF. V usage is TRBV5-1 and J usage is TRBJ1-2; 8 nucleotides match TRBD1. V dropped 1 base and J dropped 2; count of bases not matched to a gene: 1. The length of the CDR3 is 14 residues. Per the germline V gene, CDR1 is SGHRS and CDR2 is YFSETQ.

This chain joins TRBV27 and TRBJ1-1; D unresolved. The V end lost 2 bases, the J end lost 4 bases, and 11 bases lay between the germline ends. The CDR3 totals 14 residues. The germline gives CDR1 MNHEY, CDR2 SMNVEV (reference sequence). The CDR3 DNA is TGTGCCAGCAGTTTAGGTGGGCAGTTCACTGAAGCTTTCTTT. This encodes CASSLGGQFTEAFF.

The CDR3 sequence: CASSQLAGGYNEQFF. DNA for the CDR3: TGTGCCAGCAGCCAACTAGCGGGAGGCTACAATGAGCAGTTCTTC. This chain uses TRBV14 with TRBJ2-1, with 11 positions matching TRBD2. Germline lookup yields CDR1 SGHDN and CDR2 FVKESK. With V trimmed by 2 bases and J by 3 bases, 0 bases remained unmatched. The CDR3 totals 15 residues.

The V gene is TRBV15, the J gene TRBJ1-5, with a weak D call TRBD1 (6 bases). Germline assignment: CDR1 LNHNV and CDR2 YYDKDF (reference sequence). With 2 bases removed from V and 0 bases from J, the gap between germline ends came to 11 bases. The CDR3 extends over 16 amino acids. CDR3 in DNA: TGTGCCACCAGCAGACGACAGGCCTATAGCAATCAGCCCCAGCATTTT. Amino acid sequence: CATSRRQAYSNQPQHF.

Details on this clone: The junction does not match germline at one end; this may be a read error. The CDR3 DNA sequence: TGCGCAGGGGGGGGTTTTCGGGACAATCAGCCCCAGCATTTT. Its protein product is CAGGGFRDNQPQHF. The rearrangement uses TRBV19 and TRBJ1-5; TRBD1 matches 7 bases. The CDR3 covers 14 residues. Germline V gene data show CDR1 as LNHDA and CDR2 as SQIVND (reference sequence).

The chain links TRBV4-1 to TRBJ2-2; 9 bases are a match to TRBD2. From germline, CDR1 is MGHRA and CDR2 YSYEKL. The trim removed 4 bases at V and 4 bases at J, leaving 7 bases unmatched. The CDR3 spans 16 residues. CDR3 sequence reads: CASSPRTSEGTGELFF. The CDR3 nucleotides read TGCGCCAGCAGCCCCCGGACTAGCGAGGGCACCGGGGAGCTGTTTTTT.